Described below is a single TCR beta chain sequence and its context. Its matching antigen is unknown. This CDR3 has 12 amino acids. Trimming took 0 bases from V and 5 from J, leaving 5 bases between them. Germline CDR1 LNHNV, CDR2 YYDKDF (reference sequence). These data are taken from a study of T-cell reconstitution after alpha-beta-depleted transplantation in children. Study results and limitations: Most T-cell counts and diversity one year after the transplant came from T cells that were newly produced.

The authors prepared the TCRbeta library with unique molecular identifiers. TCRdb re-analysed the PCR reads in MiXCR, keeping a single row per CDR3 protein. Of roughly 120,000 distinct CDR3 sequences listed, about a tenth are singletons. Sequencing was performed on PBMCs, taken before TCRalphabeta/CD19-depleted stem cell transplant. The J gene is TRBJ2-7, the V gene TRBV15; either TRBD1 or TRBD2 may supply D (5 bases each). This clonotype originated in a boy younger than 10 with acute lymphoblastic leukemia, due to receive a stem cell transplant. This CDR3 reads CATSREGDEQYF. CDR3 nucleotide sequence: TGTGCCACCAGCAGAGAGGGGGACGAGCAGTACTTC.